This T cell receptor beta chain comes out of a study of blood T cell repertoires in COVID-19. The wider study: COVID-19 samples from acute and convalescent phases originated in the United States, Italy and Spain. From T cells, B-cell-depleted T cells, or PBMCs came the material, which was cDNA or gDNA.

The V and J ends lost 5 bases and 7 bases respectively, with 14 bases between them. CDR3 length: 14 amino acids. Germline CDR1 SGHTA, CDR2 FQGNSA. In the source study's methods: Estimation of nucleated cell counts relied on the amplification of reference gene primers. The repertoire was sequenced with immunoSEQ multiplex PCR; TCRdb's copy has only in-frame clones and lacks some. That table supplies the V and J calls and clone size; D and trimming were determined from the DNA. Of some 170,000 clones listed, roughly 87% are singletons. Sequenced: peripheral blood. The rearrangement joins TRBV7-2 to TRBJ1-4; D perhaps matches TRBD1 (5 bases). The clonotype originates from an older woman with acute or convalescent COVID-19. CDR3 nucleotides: TGTGCCAGCAGCCACAGCAGGGTCGGTGAAAAACTGTTTTTT. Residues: CASSHSRVGEKLFF.